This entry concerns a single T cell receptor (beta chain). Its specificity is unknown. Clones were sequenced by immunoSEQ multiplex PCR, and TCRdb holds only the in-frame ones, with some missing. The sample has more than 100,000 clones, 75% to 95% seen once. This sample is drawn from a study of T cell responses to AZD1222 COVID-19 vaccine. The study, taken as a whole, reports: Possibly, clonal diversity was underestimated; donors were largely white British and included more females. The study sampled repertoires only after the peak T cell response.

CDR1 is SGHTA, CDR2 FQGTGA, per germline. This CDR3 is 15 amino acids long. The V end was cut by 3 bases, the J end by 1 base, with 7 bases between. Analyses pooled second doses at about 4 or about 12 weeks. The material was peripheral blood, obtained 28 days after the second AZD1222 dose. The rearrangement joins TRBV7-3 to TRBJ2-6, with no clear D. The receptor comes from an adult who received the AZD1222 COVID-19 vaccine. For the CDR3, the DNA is TGTGCCAGCAGCTTCCCGACTTCTGGGGCCAACGTCCTGACTTTC. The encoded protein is CASSFPTSGANVLTF. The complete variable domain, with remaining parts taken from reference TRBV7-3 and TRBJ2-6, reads GAGVSQTPSNKVTEKGKYVELRCDPISGHTALYWYRQSLGQGPEFLIYFQGTGAADDSGLPNDRFFAVRPEGSVSTLKIQRTERGDSAVYLCASSFPTSGANVLTFGAGSRLTVL.